This TCR beta chain originates from a study of T-cell memory formation after mild COVID-19. From 5'RACE with constant-segment primers came TCR alpha and TCR beta cDNA libraries that carried sample barcodes and UMIs. A single record per CDR3 protein comes from TCRdb applying MiXCR to the 5' RACE reads. The sample consists of 90,000 to 120,000 distinct CDR3 sequences, 13% to 15% of them appearing once. CDR1 and CDR2 from the germline V gene are KGHDR and SFDVKD. V trimming: 5 bases; J trimming: 2 bases; junction bases outside the gene matches: 3. The CDR3 has 14 amino acids. Of note for this clonotype: Its specificity is unknown.

General study results and limits: Memory sampled before infection contained some responding clones, suggesting cross-reactive memory joined.

The rearrangement links TRBV24-1 to TRBJ2-7; the match to TRBD2 covers 9 bases. The receptor comes from a man younger than 30 who had mild COVID-19 (a few samples of this study predate the infection). Cell type and time point are not known. The sequencing input was PBMCs or a T cell subset sorted from them (not recorded which). The CDR3 sequence: CATSGRTSAYEQYF. The CDR3 region has the DNA TGTGCCACCAGTGGGAGGACTAGCGCCTACGAGCAGTACTTC.